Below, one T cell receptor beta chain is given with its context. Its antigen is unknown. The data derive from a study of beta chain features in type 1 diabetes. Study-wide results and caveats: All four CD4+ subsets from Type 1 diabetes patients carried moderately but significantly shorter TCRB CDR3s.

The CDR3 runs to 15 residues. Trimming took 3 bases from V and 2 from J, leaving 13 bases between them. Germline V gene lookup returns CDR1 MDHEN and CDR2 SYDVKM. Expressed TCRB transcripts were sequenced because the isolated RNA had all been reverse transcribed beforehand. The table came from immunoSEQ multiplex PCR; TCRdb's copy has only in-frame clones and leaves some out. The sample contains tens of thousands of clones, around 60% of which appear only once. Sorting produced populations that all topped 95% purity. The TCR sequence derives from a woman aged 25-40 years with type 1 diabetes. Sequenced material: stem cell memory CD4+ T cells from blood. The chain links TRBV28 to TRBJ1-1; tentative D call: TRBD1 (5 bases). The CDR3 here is CASSLFGQINTEAFF. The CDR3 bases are TGTGCCAGCAGTTTGTTCGGACAAATTAACACTGAAGCTTTCTTT.